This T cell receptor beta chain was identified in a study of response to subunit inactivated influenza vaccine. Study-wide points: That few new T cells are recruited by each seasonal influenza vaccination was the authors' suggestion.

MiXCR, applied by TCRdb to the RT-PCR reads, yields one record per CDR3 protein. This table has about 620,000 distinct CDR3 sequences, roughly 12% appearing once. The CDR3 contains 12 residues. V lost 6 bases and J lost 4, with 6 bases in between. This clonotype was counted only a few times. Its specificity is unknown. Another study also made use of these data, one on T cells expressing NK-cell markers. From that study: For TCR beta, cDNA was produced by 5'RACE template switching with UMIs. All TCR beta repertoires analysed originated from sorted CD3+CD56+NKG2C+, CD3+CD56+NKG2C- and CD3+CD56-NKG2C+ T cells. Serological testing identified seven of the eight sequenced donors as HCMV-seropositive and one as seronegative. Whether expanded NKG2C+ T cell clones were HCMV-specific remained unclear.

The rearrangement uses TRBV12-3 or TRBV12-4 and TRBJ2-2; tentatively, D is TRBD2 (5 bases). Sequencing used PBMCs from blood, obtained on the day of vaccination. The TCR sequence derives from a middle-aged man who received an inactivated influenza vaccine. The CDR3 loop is CASREGTGELFF. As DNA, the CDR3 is TGTGCCAGCAGAGAGGGCACCGGGGAGCTGTTTTTT.